In this sample, the clone carrying this T cell receptor beta chain turned up a few times. Its target is not known. Germline lookup yields CDR1 SEHNR and CDR2 FQNEAQ (reference sequence). Trimming stripped 1 base from V and 8 bases from J, with 8 bases between. The CDR3 contains 12 residues. TCRdb redid the calling of the RT-PCR reads with MiXCR, one entry per CDR3 protein. The sample lists about 700,000 distinct CDR3 sequences, around 15% occurring once. The entry originates in a study of response to subunit inactivated influenza vaccine. Overall study findings and caveats: Authors suggested seasonal influenza vaccinations each recruit few new T cells.

Sequencing was performed on PBMCs from blood, taken 14 days before vaccination. The TCR was taken from a man aged 50 to 59 who received an inactivated influenza vaccine. J is TRBJ1-2 and V is TRBV7-9, with unresolved D. This CDR3 is CASSLVWSGYTF. CDR3 nucleotides: TGTGCCAGCAGCTTAGTTTGGAGCGGCTACACCTTC.